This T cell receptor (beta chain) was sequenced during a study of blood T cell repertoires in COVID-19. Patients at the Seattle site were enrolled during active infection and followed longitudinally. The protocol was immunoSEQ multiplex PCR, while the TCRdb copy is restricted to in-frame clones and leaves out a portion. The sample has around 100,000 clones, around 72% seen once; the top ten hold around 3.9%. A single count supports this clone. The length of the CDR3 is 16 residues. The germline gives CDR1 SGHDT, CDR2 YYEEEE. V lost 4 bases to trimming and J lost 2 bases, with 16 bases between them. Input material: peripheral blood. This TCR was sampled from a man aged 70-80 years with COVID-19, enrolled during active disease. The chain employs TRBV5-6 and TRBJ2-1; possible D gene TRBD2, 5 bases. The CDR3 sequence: CASSSGSILTYNEQFF. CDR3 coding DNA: TGTGCCAGCAGCAGTGGGAGCATCCTCACCTACAATGAGCAGTTCTTC.